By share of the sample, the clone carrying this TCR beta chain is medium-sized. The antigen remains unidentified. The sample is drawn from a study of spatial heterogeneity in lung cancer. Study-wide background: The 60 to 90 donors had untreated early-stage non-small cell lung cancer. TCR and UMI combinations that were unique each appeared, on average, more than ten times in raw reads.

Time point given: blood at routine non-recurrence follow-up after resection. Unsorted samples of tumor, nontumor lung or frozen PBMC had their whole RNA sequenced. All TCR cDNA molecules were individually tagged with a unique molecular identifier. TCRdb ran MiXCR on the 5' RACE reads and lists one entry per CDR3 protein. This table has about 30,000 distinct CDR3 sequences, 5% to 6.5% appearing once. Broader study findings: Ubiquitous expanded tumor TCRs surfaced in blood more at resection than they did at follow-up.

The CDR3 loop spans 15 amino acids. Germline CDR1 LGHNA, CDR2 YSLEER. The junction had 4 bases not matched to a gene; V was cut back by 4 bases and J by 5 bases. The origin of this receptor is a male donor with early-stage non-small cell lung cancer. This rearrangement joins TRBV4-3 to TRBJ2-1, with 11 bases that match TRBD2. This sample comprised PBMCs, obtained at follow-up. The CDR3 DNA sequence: TGCGCCAGCAGCCCGGGGACTAGCGGTCACAATGAGCAGTTCTTC. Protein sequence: CASSPGTSGHNEQFF.